This entry features one T cell receptor (beta chain) sequence. The antigen it binds to is not known. There are no base qualities to consult, and no much larger clone falls within one base. This record comes from a study of shared clonotypes between healthy human individuals (dated by TCRdb to about 2020). About the full investigation: A couple of women and a few men aged 18 to 49 years were included in the cohort. For each donor, CD4 naive and CD4 memory were each given three plates, CD8 naive was given two plates, and CD8 memory was given one plate. To estimate repertoire size and how much clonotype sharing occurs between individuals, the study deeply sequenced the blood TCR repertoires of several healthy adults. Libraries were prepared and TCR repertoires were sequenced by different laboratories using diverse techniques, in order to increase sequencing depth and limit assay-specific biases. Leukapheresis yielded between about 0.9 and 10 billion PBMCs per donor.

Study-wide conclusions, independent of this receptor: Across a handful of donors, about 5% of naive CD4, roughly 3.4% of naive CD8, under 2.5% of memory CD4, and over 0.35% of memory CD8 clonotypes were shared. Incomplete sequencing was indicated by rarefaction of sorted-subset datasets, despite the large sequencing depth. Sampling was limited to blood, and TCR repertoires in tissue likely differ from TCR repertoires in blood. Estimated clonotype richness was generally larger for naive than for memory subsets. Compared with non-shared clonotypes, the clonotypes found in all four sorted-subset donors had higher generation probabilities. Pairwise subsampling led to the expectation that sequencing depth would affect the degree of clonotype sharing among donors. Because the study included only a small number of donors, the genetic and exposure-history diversity represented was limited.

Reading the germline V gene gives CDR1 MGHDK and CDR2 SYGVNS. From cysteine to phenylalanine, the CDR3 is 12 amino acids long. Only CDR3 DNA is held: 36 bases, read in frame from base 1. V is reduced by 7 bases and J by 5 bases, leaving a spacing of 11 bases between them. Donors were healthy HIV-negative adults with no recently reported acute infections or vaccinations. Every donor was a Caucasian adult residing in Nashville, Tennessee, USA. CD4+ T cells were enriched by magnetic negative selection; naive cells were then positively selected on CD45RA, and the negative fraction formed the memory subset. After blood collection by leukapheresis, PBMCs were isolated using Ficoll-Histopaque density gradient centrifugation and then cryopreserved in the vapor phase of liquid nitrogen. Purity and quantity of every magnetically sorted T cell population were checked by analytical flow cytometry. Each sorted fraction had its genomic DNA isolated and then quantified by UV absorbance on a Nanodrop 2000c.

TCR CDR3 regions were amplified from genomic DNA by multiplex PCR using the deep immunoSEQ assay. Extracted genomic DNA from each cell subset was spread evenly across all wells of several immunoSEQ 96-well plates, with each plate serving as a replicate. Each replicate PCR for sorted subsets received about 0.2 ug genomic DNA, equal to roughly 30,000 T cell genomes. Purified libraries were measured with a Qubit 3.0 fluorometer, size-checked on a Bioanalyzer 2100, and measured again with the KAPA Library Quantification kit. Every immunoSEQ 96-well plate was sequenced on a dedicated single-read 150-cycle Illumina NextSeq 550 flow cell. Regarding the original processing steps: Because only junctional sequences without quality scores were contained in the immunoSEQ output, filtering matching that applied to full-length reads could not be performed. To assign V/J genes and CDR3, sequences were annotated using PyIR, a Python wrapper for IgBLAST v1.9, with IMGT germline references. Reads were removed for weak V/J assignments (E-value above 1e-6), missing CDR3, stop codons, out-of-frame junctions, or ambiguous translated residues. V3J clonotypes were defined as sequences sharing an identical inferred V gene, J gene, and CDR3 amino acid sequence. To compute the percentage overlap between repertoires, the number of shared unique clonotypes was divided by the size of the smaller repertoire. Repertoire richness was assessed with RTK rarefaction, the Chao1 estimator, and Recon v2.1 estimates of unobserved clonotypes. For all TCRbeta clonotypes obtained by the gDNA method from a few donors, generation probabilities were computed with OLGA. TCRdb provides this immuneACCESS table in a form limited to in-frame rearrangements. Some clones are lacking; in checked studies, under half of them reflect an unresolved V gene, and why the rest are absent is not known. The V and J calls and clone size are taken from that table; D and trimming were inferred from the DNA. This sample is represented by approximately 720,000 clones; 72% of them were singletons. The top ten clones comprise around 1.8% of the sample.

Material: memory CD4+ T cells sorted from blood. Taken with the paper, the label for cell subset or site translates to: CD45RA-negative fraction. The chain is encoded by TRBV25-1 joined to TRBJ1-1; the D gene cannot be resolved reliably. The receptor comes from a woman aged 25 to 39 in good health. In nucleotides, the sequence is TGTGCCAGCACCAATCGACGTACTGAAGCTTTCTTT. Its coded protein is CASTNRRTEAFF. Full variable domain (CDR3 extended with the reference TRBV25-1 and TRBJ1-1 proteins): EADIYQTPRYLVIGTGKKITLECSQTMGHDKMYWYQQDPGMELHLIHYSYGVNSTEKGDLSSESTVSRIRTEHFPLTLESARPSHTSQYLCASTNRRTEAFFGQGTRLTVV.